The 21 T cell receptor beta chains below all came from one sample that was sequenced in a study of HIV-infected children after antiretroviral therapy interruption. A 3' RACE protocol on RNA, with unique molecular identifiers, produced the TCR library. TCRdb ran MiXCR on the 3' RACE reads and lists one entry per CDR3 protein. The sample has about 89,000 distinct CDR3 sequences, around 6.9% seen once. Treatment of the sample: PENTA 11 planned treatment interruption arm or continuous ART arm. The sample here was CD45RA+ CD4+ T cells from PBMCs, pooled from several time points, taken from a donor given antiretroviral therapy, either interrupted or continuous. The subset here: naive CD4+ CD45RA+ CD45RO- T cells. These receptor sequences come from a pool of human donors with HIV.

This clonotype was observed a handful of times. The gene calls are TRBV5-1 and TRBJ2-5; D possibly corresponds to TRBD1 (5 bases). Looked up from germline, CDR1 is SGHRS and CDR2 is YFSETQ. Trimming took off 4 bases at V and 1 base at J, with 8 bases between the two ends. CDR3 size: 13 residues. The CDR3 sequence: CASSGAPQETQYF. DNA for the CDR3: TGCGCCAGCAGCGGGGCACCCCAAGAGACCCAGTACTTC.

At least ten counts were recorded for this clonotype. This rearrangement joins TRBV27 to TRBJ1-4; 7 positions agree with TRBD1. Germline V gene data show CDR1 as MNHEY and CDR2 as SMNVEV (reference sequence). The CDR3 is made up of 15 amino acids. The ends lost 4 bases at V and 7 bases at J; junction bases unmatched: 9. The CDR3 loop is CASSSGQVGAEKLFF. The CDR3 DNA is TGTGCCAGCAGTTCCGGACAGGTCGGCGCTGAAAAACTGTTTTTT.

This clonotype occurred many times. CDR3 sequence reads: CSVEREKHLFNQPQHF. CDR3 bases: TGCAGCGTTGAAAGGGAGAAGCACCTCTTTAATCAGCCCCAGCATTTT. The V call is TRBV29-1, the J call TRBJ1-5; D unresolved. Germline V gene sequence: CDR1 SQVTM, CDR2 ANQGSEA. The CDR3 is 16 amino acids. The germline V and J ends were trimmed by 2 bases and 4 bases, with 18 bases remaining between them. Drawing the rest from reference TRBV29-1 and TRBJ1-5, the complete variable domain is SAVISQKPSRDICQRGTSLTIQCQVDSQVTMMFWYRQQPGQSLTLIATANQGSEATYESGFVIDKFPISRPNLTFSTLTVSNMSPEDSSIYLCSVEREKHLFNQPQHFGDGTRLSIL.

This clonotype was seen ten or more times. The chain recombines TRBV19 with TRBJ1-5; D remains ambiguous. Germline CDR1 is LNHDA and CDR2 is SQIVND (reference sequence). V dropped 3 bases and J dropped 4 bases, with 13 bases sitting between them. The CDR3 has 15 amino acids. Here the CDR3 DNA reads TGTGCCAGTAGTATCGCGAGGTCAGCGAATCAGCCCCAGCATTTT. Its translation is CASSIARSANQPQHF.

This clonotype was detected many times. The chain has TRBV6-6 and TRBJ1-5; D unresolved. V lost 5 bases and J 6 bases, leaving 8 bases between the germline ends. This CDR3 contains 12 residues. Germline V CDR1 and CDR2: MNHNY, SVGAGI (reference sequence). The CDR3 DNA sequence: TGTGCCAGCAGTACTGTCGGTCAGCCCCAGCATTTT. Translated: CASSTVGQPQHF.

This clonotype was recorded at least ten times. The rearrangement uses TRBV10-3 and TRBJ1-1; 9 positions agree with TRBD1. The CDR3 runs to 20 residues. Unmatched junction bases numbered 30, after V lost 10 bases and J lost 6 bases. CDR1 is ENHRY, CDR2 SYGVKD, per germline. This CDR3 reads CATIPTLITFTGGELAEAFF. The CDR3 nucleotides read TGTGCCACGATTCCCACGCTGATTACTTTTACAGGGGGCGAGCTGGCTGAAGCTTTCTTT.

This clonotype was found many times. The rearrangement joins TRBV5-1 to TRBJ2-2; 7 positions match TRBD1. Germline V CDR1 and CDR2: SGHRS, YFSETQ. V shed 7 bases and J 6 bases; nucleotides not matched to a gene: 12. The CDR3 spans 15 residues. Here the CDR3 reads CASLKTQGTSGELFF. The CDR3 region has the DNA TGCGCCAGCCTCAAGACACAGGGGACATCCGGGGAGCTGTTTTTT.

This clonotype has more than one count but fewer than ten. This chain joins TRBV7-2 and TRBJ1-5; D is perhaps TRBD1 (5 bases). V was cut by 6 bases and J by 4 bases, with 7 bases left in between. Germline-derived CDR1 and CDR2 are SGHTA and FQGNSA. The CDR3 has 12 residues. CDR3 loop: CASRGTNQPQHF. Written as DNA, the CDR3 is TGTGCCAGCAGGGGGACGAATCAGCCCCAGCATTTT.

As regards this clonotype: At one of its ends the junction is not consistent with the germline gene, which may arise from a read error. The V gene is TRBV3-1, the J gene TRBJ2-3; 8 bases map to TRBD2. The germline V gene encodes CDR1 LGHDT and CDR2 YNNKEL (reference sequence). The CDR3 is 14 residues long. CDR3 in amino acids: CASGSAGVADTKYF. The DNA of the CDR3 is TGTGCCAGCGGGTCAGCGGGGGTGGCAGATACGAAGTATTTT.

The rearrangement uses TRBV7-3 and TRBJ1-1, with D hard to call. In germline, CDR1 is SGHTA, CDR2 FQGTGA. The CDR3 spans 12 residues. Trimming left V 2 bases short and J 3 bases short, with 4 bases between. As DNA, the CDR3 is TGTGCCAGCAGCTTACGACACACTGAAGCTTTCTTT. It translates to CASSLRHTEAFF.

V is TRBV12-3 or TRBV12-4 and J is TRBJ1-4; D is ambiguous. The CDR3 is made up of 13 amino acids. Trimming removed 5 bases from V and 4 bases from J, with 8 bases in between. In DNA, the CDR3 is TGTGCCAGCAGTGGAGTTGGTAATGAAAAACTGTTTTTT. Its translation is CASSGVGNEKLFF.

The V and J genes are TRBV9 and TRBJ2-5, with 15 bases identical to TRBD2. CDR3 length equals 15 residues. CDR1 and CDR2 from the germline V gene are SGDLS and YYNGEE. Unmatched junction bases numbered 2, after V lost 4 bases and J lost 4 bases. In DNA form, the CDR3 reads TGTGCCAGCAGCTCGGGACTAGCGGGAGGAGAGACCCAGTACTTC. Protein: CASSSGLAGGETQYF.

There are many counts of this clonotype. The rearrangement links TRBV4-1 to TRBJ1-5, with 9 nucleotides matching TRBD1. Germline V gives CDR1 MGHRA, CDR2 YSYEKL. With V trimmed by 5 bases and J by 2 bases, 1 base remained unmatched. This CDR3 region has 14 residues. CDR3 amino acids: CASSRDRGNQPQHF. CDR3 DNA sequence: TGCGCCAGCAGCAGGGACAGGGGCAATCAGCCCCAGCATTTT.

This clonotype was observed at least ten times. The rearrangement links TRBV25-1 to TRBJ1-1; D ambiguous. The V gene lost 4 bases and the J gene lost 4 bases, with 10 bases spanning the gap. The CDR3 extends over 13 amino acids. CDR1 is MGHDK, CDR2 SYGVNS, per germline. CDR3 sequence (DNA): TGTGCCAGCAGTGGGATTCGGACCACTGAAGCTTTCTTT. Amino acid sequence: CASSGIRTTEAFF. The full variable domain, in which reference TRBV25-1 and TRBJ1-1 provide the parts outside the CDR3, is EADIYQTPRYLVIGTGKKITLECSQTMGHDKMYWYQQDPGMELHLIHYSYGVNSTEKGDLSSESTVSRIRTEHFPLTLESARPSHTSQYLCASSGIRTTEAFFGQGTRLTVV.

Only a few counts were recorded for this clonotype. CDR3 residues: CASSTGPGNTIYF. CDR3 sequence (DNA): TGCGCCAGCAGCACAGGACCTGGAAACACCATATATTTT. This chain connects TRBV5-1 to TRBJ1-3; possible D gene TRBD1, 5 bases. The V and J ends lost 4 bases and 2 bases respectively, with 7 bases between them. The V gene's germline CDR1 is SGHRS and CDR2 YFSETQ. The CDR3 totals 13 residues.

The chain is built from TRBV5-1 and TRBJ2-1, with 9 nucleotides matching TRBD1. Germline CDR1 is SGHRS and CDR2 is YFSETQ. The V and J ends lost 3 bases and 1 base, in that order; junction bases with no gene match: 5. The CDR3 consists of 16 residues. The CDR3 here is CASSWAGQGSYNEQFF. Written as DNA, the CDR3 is TGCGCCAGCAGCTGGGCGGGACAGGGTTCCTACAATGAGCAGTTCTTC.

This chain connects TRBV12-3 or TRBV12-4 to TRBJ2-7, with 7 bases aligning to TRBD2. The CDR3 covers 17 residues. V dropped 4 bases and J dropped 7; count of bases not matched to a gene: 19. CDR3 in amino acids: CASSSTPPLTGGREQYF. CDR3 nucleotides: TGTGCCAGCAGTTCTACGCCGCCTTTGACGGGAGGTCGGGAGCAGTACTTC.

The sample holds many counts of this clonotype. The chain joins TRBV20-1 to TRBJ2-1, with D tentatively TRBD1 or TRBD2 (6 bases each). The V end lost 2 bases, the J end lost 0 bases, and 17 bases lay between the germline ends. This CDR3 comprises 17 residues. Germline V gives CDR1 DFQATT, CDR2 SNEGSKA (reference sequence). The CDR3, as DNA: TGCAGTGCTAGAAAGTCGTCGGGGGCCATCTCCTACAATGAGCAGTTCTTC. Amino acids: CSARKSSGAISYNEQFF.

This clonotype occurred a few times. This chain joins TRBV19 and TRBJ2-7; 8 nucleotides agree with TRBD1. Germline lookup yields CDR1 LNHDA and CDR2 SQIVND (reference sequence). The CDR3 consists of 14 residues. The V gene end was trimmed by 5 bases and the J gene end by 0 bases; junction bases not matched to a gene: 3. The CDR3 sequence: CASSGQGTSYEQYF. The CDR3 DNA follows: TGTGCCAGTAGTGGACAGGGCACCTCCTACGAGCAGTACTTC.

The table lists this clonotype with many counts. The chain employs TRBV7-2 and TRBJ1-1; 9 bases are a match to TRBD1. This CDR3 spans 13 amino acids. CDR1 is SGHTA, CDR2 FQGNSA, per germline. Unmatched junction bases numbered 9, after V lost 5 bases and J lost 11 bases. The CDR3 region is CASSAGQGFEAFF. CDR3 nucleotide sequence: TGTGCCAGCAGCGCAGGACAGGGGTTTGAGGCTTTCTTT.

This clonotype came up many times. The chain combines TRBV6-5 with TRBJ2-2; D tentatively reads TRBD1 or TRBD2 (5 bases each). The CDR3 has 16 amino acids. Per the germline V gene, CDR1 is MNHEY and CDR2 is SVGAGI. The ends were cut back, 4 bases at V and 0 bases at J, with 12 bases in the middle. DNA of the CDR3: TGTGCCAGCAGTTTCAAGGGACCAACGAACACCGGGGAGCTGTTTTTT. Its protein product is CASSFKGPTNTGELFF.